This is a list of T cell receptor beta chains from one sample in a study of beta chain features in type 1 diabetes. Clones were read by immunoSEQ multiplex PCR, and TCRdb kept only the in-frame ones, dropping some. The profile shows hundreds of thousands of clones, over 11% of them singletons. The specimen sequenced was naive CD4+ T cells from blood. The receptors stem from a young man with type 1 diabetes. CDR3s include the opening cysteine and the closing phenylalanine or tryptophan. A D gene is named only where the DNA matches it firmly. Size is stated for part of the rows, as once, few or many counts, or as a class when the clone is expanded.

TRBD2	.	TRBV7-2	TRBJ2-5	TGTGCCAGCAGCTCTCGGACTAGCGGGAGTAAAGAGACCCAGTACTTC	CASSSRTSGSKETQYF
.	few	TRBV9	TRBJ2-7	TGTGCCAGCAGCCTCTCCGAGCCCTACGAGCAGTACTTC	CASSLSEPYEQYF
TRBD2	.	TRBV7-9	TRBJ2-1	TGTGCCAGCAGCCAAGGACTAGCGGGATGGGATGAGCAGTTCTTC	CASSQGLAGWDEQFF
.	.	TRBV29-1	TRBJ1-1	TGCAGCGTCACCGGGACGGGTGGAAAAAACACTGAAGCTTTCTTT	CSVTGTGGKNTEAFF
TRBD1	few	TRBV6-5	TRBJ1-2	TGTGCCAGCAGTTACTTGGGACAGGGCCTCTATGGCTACACCTTC	CASSYLGQGLYGYTF
TRBD1	few	TRBV15	TRBJ1-2	TGTGCCACCAGCCCCGACAGGGGCCATGGCTACACCTTC	CATSPDRGHGYTF
.	few	TRBV28	TRBJ2-4	TGTGCCAGCAGTCCAGGGATGGGGGCGGCCAAAAACATTCAGTACTTC	CASSPGMGAAKNIQYF
TRBD1	.	TRBV5-6	TRBJ1-5	TGTGCCAGCAGCACTGGACAGGGATACCAGCCCCAGCATTTT	CASSTGQGYQPQHF
.	few	TRBV29-1	TRBJ1-5	TGCAGCGTTAGACAGGGCAATCAGCCCCAGCATTTT	CSVRQGNQPQHF
.	few	TRBV4-2	TRBJ2-7	TGTGCCAGCAGCCAAGCCAGTTTTAGCTACGAGCAGTACTTC	CASSQASFSYEQYF
.	few	TRBV5-6	TRBJ2-3	TGTGCCAGCAGCTTGTCGTCCGACGGATGGACAGATACGCAGTATTTT	CASSLSSDGWTDTQYF
.	.	TRBV9	TRBJ1-5	TGTGCCAGCAGCGCGACAGTTAGCAATCAGCCCCAGCATTTT	CASSATVSNQPQHF
.	.	TRBV6-5	TRBJ2-7	TGTGCCAGCAGTTACTCGCCAGACTACGAGCAGTACTTC	CASSYSPDYEQYF
.	.	TRBV19	TRBJ2-3	TGTGCCAGTAGTTCGGGACACCGGGATACAGATACGCAGTATTTT	CASSSGHRDTDTQYF
.	.	TRBV7-2	TRBJ2-5	TGTGCCAGCAGCGTTATGGGTTTCCAAGAGACCCAGTACTTC	CASSVMGFQETQYF
TRBD1	.	TRBV7-9	TRBJ2-5	TGTGCCAGCAGCCGACAGGGGGCAAAAGAGACCCAGTACTTC	CASSRQGAKETQYF
TRBD1	.	TRBV7-9	TRBJ2-7	TGTGCCAGCAGCAGGGGGGACAGGGGCTCCTACGAGCAGTACTTC	CASSRGDRGSYEQYF
TRBD2	.	TRBV30	TRBJ2-3	TGTGCCTGGAGTGTAGGAGCGGGAGGCCTCACAGATACGCAGTATTTT	CAWSVGAGGLTDTQYF
.	.	TRBV23-1	TRBJ2-1	TGCGCCAGCAGTCAATGCCTGTCCGACTCTAGCAATGAGCAGTTCTTC	CASSQCLSDSSNEQFF
.	.	TRBV20-1	TRBJ2-3	TGCAGTGCTATCGGTACGCAGTATTTT	CSAIGTQYF
.	.	TRBV28	TRBJ2-7	TGTGCCAGTAATCTCTCAGGGTACGAGCAGTACTTC	CASNLSGYEQYF
.	few	TRBV7-2	TRBJ1-5	TGTGCCAGCAGCTTATATGAGACCGATCAGCCCCAGCATTTT	CASSLYETDQPQHF
.	.	TRBV5-6	TRBJ2-4	TGTGCCAGCAGCCCCACGGCCAGTGCCGAAGCCAAAAACATTCAGTACTTC	CASSPTASAEAKNIQYF
.	few	TRBV5-8	TRBJ2-3	TGTGCCAGCGGCCCTCCGGGCCGGGGCACAGATACGCAGTATTTT	CASGPPGRGTDTQYF
.	many	TRBV30	TRBJ2-5	TGTGCCTGGAGTGTAGGGACCAACCAAGAGACCCAGTACTTC	CAWSVGTNQETQYF
TRBD2	.	TRBV30	TRBJ2-7	TGTGCCTGGAGCGGCAGGGCTAGCGGAGGTTGGAGCTCCTACGAGCAGTACTTC	CAWSGRASGGWSSYEQYF
TRBD2	.	TRBV11-2	TRBJ2-3	TGTGCCAGCAGCTTAGTAGCGGCTAGCGGGGGGGCCACAGATACGCAGTATTTT	CASSLVAASGGATDTQYF
.	.	TRBV30	TRBJ2-1	TGTGCCTGGAGTGGGGAACAGGGACTCAATGAGCAGTTCTTC	CAWSGEQGLNEQFF
.	.	TRBV5-1	TRBJ2-2	TGCGCCAGCAGGTCAACAGAGACCGGGGAGCTGTTTTTT	CASRSTETGELFF
TRBD1	few	TRBV30	TRBJ1-3	TGTGCCTGGGACCCCGGGACAGTCTCCAACACCATATATTTT	CAWDPGTVSNTIYF
.	few	TRBV4-3	TRBJ2-7	TGCGCCAGCAGCCAAGATTACGGTCGGTTTGCGTCCTACGAGCAGTACTTC	CASSQDYGRFASYEQYF
.	.	TRBV7-9	TRBJ1-1	TGTGCCAGCAGCTTAGCCCTTTCGGGGGGCGGGGAAGGGACTGAAGCTTTCTTT	CASSLALSGGGEGTEAFF
.	few	TRBV9	TRBJ2-2	TGTGCCAGCAGCAGCGGTTCCTACAGGGAGCTGTTTTTT	CASSSGSYRELFF
.	.	TRBV11-2	TRBJ2-5	TGTGCCAGCAGCTTATGGCCGGGGCAAGAGACCCAGTACTTC	CASSLWPGQETQYF
.	few	TRBV12-5	TRBJ1-1	TGTGCTAGTGGTTTGACGTTGGGAACTGAAGCTTTCTTT	CASGLTLGTEAFF
TRBD2	.	TRBV28	TRBJ2-3	TGTGCCAGCAGCCTTCAGCGGGGGGAAATCACAGATACGCAGTATTTT	CASSLQRGEITDTQYF
.	.	TRBV18	TRBJ1-1	TGTGCCAGCTCACCACCCGGGGATGTAGCTTTCTTT	CASSPPGDVAFF